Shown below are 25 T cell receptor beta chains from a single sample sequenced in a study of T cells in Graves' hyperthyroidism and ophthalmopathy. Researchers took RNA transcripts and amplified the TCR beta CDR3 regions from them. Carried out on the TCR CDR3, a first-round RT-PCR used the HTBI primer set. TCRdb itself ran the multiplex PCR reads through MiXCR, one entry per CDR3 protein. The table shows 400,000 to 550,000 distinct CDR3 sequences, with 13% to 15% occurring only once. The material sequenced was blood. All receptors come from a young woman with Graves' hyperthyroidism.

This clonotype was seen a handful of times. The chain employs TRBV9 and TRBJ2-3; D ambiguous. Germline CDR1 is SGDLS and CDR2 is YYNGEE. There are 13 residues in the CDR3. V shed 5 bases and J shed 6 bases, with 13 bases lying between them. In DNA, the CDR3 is TGTGCCAGCAGTGATGCTCCCGAGGATACGCAGTATTTT. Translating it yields CASSDAPEDTQYF.

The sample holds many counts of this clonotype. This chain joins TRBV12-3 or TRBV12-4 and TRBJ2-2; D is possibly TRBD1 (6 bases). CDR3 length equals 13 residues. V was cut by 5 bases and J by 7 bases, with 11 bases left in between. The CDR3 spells CASSTQGIGELFF. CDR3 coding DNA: TGTGCCAGCAGTACGCAGGGGATCGGGGAGCTGTTTTTT.

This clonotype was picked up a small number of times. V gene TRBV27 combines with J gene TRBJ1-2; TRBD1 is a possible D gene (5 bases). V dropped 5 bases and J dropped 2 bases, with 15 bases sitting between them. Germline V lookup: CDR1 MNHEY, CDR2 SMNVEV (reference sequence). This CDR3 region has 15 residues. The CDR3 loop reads CASSRGGEVNYGYTF. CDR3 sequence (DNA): TGTGCCAGCAGTCGGGGGGGGGAGGTGAACTATGGCTACACCTTC.

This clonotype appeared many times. The DNA of the CDR3 is TGTGCCAGCAGTAACCTTGGGACGACAGCAGATACGCAGTATTTT. Encoded protein: CASSNLGTTADTQYF. The genes are TRBV12-3 or TRBV12-4 and TRBJ2-3; either TRBD1 or TRBD2 may supply D (5 bases each). V was pared by 5 bases and J by 4 bases, with 16 bases between. The CDR3 has 15 residues.

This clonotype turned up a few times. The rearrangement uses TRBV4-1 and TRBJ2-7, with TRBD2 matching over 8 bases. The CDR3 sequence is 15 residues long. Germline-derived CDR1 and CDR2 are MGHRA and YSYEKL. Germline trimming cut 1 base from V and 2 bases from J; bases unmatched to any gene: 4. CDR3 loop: CASSQVAGGPYEQYF. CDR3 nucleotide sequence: TGCGCCAGCAGCCAAGTTGCGGGAGGCCCCTACGAGCAGTACTTC.

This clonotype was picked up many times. CDR3 sequence: CASRGPSSYNEQFF. CDR3 coding DNA: TGTGCCAGCAGGGGACCGAGCTCCTACAATGAGCAGTTCTTC. The chain has TRBV6-1 and TRBJ2-1; the D gene could be TRBD1 or TRBD2 (5 bases each). Per germline, CDR1 MNHNS and CDR2 SASEGT. This CDR3 spans 14 amino acids. V dropped 6 bases and J dropped 0 bases, with 9 bases sitting between them.

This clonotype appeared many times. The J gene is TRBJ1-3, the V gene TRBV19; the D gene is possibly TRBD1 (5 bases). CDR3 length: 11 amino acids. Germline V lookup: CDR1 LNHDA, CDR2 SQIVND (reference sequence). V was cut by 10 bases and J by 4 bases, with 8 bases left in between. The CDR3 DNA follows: TGTGCCACCCGACAGGGAAACACCATATATTTT. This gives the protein CATRQGNTIYF.

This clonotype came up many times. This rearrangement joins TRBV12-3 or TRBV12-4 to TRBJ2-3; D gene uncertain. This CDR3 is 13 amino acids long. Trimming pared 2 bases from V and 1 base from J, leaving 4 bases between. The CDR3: CASSLMGTDTQYF. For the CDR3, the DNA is TGTGCCAGCAGTTTAATGGGCACAGATACGCAGTATTTT.

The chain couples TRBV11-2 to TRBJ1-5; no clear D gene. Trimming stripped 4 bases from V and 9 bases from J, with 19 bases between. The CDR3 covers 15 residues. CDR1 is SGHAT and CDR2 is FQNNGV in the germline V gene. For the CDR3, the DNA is TGTGCCAGCAGCTCCGAGGGTACGAGACAACGGCCCCAGCATTTT. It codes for CASSSEGTRQRPQHF.

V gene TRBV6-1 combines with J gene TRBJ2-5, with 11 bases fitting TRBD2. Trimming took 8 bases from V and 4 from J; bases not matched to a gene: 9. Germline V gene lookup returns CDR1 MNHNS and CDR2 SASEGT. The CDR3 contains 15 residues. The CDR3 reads CASHSGRARGETQYF. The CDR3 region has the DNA TGTGCCAGCCATAGCGGGAGGGCCCGGGGAGAGACCCAGTACTTC.

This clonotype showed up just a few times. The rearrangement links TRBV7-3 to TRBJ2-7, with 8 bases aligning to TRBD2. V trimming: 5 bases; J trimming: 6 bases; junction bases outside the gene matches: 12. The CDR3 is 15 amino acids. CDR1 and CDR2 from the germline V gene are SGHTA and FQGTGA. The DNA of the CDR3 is TGTGCCAGCAGCCGGGGGGGGGGCGAATCAGCCGAGCAGTACTTC. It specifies CASSRGGGESAEQYF.

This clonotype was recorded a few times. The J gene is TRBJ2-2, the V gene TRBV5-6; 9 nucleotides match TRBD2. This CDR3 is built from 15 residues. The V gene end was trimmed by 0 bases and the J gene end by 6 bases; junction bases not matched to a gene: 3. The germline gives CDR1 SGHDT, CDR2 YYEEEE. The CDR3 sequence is CASSLEVAGAGELFF. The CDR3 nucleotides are TGTGCCAGCAGCTTGGAGGTAGCGGGAGCCGGGGAGCTGTTTTTT. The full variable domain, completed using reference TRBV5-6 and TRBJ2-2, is DAGVTQSPTHLIKTRGQQVTLRCSPKSGHDTVSWYQQALGQGPQFIFQYYEEEERQRGNFPDRFSGHQFPNYSSELNVNALLLGDSALYLCASSLEVAGAGELFFGEGSRLTVL.

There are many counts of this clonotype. This chain's CDR3 is CASIIAQAGSRGYTF. As DNA, the CDR3 is TGTGCCAGCATCATAGCACAAGCCGGCTCGAGGGGCTACACCTTC. The rearrangement links TRBV11-2 to TRBJ1-2; D ambiguous. The CDR3 length is 15 residues. The ends were cut back, 7 bases at V and 8 bases at J, with 23 bases in the middle. CDR1 SGHAT and CDR2 FQNNGV come from the germline V gene.

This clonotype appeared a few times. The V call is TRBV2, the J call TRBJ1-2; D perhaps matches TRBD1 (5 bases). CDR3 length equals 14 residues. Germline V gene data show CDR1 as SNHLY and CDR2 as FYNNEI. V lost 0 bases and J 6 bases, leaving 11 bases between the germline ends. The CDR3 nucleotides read TGTGCCAGCAGTGAAGCGCTTATGGGGCATGGCTACACCTTC. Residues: CASSEALMGHGYTF. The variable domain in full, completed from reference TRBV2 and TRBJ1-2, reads EPEVTQTPSHQVTQMGQEVILRCVPISNHLYFYWYRQILGQKVEFLVSFYNNEISEKSEIFDDQFSVERPDGSNFTLKIRSTKLEDSAMYFCASSEALMGHGYTFGSGTRLTVV.

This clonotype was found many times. CDR3: CASSPYSGNTIYF. CDR3 sequence (DNA): TGTGCCAGCAGCCCCTATTCTGGAAACACCATATATTTT. The rearrangement links TRBV11-2 to TRBJ1-3; D is unclear. Looked up from germline, CDR1 is SGHAT and CDR2 is FQNNGV. This CDR3 has 13 residues. Trimming removed 5 bases from V and 1 base from J, with 6 bases in between.

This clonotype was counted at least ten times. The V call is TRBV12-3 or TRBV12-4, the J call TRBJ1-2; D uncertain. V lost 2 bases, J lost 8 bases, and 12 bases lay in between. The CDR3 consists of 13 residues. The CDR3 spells CASSLYGVGGYTF. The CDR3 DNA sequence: TGTGCCAGCAGTTTATACGGGGTCGGGGGCTACACCTTC.

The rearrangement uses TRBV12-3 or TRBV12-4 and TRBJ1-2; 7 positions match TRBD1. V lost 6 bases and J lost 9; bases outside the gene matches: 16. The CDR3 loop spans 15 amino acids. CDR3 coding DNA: TGTGCCAGCAGCCGACGACAGGGAAGGGCGGGGAGCTACACCTTC. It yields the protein CASSRRQGRAGSYTF.

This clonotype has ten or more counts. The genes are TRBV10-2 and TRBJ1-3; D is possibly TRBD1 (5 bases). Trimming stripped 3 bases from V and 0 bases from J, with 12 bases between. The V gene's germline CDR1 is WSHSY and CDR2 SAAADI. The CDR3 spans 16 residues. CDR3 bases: TGCGCCAGCAGTGACCCGGGACCGAACTCTGGAAACACCATATATTTT. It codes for CASSDPGPNSGNTIYF.

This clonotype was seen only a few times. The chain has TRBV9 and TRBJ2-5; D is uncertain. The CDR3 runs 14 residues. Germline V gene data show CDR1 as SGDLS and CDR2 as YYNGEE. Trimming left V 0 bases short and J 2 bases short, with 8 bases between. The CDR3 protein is CASSVAVYQETQYF. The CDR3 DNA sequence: TGTGCCAGCAGCGTAGCGGTATATCAAGAGACCCAGTACTTC.

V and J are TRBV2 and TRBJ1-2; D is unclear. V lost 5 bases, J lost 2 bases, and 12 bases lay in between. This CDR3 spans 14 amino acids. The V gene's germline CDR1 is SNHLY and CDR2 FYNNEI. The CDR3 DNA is TGTGCCAGCAGTTCGGTACGATCGAACTATGGCTACACCTTC. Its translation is CASSSVRSNYGYTF.

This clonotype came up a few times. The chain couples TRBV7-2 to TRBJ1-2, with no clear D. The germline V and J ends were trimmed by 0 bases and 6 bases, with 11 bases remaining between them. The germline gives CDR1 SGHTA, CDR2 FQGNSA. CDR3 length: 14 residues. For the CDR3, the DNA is TGTGCCAGCAGCTTAGCCATCCCCGTGCATGGCTACACCTTC. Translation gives CASSLAIPVHGYTF.

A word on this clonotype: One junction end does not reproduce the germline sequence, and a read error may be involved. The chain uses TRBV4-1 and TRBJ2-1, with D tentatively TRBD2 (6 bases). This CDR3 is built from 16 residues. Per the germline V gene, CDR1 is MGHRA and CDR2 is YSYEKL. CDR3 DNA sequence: TGCGCCAGCGGCCAAACGGGAGTAACGGCGTACAATGAACAGTTCTTC. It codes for CASGQTGVTAYNEQFF.

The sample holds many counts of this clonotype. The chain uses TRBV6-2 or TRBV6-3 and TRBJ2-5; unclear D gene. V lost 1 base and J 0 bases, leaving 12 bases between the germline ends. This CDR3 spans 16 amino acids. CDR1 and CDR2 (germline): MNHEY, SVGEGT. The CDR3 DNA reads TGTGCCAGCAGTTACTTCCACTTTCGGAACCAAGAGACCCAGTACTTC. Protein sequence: CASSYFHFRNQETQYF.

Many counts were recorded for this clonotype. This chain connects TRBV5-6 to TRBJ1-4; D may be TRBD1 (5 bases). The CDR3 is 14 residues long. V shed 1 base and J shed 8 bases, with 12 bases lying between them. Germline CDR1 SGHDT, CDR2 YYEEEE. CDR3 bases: TGTGCCAGCAGCTTGACAGGTCGTTACGAAAAACTGTTTTTT. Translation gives CASSLTGRYEKLFF.

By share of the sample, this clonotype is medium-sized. CDR3 protein: CASTRRTGSTDTQYF. In DNA, the CDR3 is TGTGCCAGCACCCGAAGGACAGGGAGCACAGATACGCAGTATTTT. This rearrangement joins TRBV12-3 or TRBV12-4 to TRBJ2-3; the match to TRBD1 covers 8 bases. This CDR3 is built from 15 residues. J lost 0 bases, V lost 7 bases, and 6 bases had no gene match.